This is a list of T cell receptor beta chains from one sample in a study of identical twins. TCRdb reprocessed the 5' RACE reads with MiXCR, giving one entry per CDR3 protein. The sample has approximately 500,000 distinct CDR3 sequences, 24% seen once. Another study also made use of these data, one on T cells expressing NK-cell markers.

Sequenced sample: CD4+ T cells sorted from blood. The origin of the receptors is a woman aged 18-29 years in good health. Each CDR3 is given with its conserved first and last residue. The order of the fields is CDR3 DNA, CDR3 protein, clone size, J gene, D gene, V gene. D genes are given only for firm matches. Not every row has a clone size; where given, it reads once, few, many or a size class.

TGCGCCAGCAGACATGGACAGTTCTCTGGGGCCAACGTCCTGACTTTC	CASRHGQFSGANVLTF	.	TRBJ2-6	.	TRBV5-1
TGTGCCAGCAGCCCTAAGAGCGGGACCCAGTACAATGAGCAGTTCTTC	CASSPKSGTQYNEQFF	few	TRBJ2-1	TRBD2	TRBV13
TGTGCCTGGAGTGTTACCGCGGGAAACACCATATATTTT	CAWSVTAGNTIYF	many	TRBJ1-3	.	TRBV30
TGTGCCTCCTTGGCGGGACTACTTTACAATGAGCAGTTCTTC	CASLAGLLYNEQFF	once	TRBJ2-1	TRBD2	TRBV10-3
TGCGCCAGGTCGACAGGGACTAGCGGAGACGAGCAGTACTTC	CARSTGTSGDEQYF	.	TRBJ2-7	TRBD2	TRBV5-1
TGTGCCACCAGCAGAGATGGGCTAGCGGGGTCCAATGAGCAGTTCTTC	CATSRDGLAGSNEQFF	.	TRBJ2-1	TRBD2	TRBV15
TGCGCCAGCAGCTTACGCCGGACGCCAGATACGCAGTATTTT	CASSLRRTPDTQYF	few	TRBJ2-3	.	TRBV5-1
TGTGCCAGCAGCCTCCTGACTAGCGGAACCTACGAGCAGTACTTC	CASSLLTSGTYEQYF	.	TRBJ2-7	TRBD2	TRBV7-9
TGTGCCAGCAGCTTCACAGCCGTGAACACTGAAGCTTTCTTT	CASSFTAVNTEAFF	few	TRBJ1-1	.	TRBV11-2
TGTGCCAGCAGTTTAAACAGGGGGGGCGAAAAACTGTTTTTT	CASSLNRGGEKLFF	few	TRBJ1-4	TRBD1	TRBV27
TGTGCCAGCAGCCAACACCTCGGAGGGGATATCGAAGCTTTCTTT	CASSQHLGGDIEAFF	.	TRBJ1-1	.	TRBV7-9
TGTGCCAGTAGTTCGCAACCCACCATACAGGGAACTGAAGCTTTCTTT	CASSSQPTIQGTEAFF	few	TRBJ1-1	.	TRBV19
TGCGCCAGCAGCTCTGCAGGACTAGCGGGAGTTCCCCTCCAAGAGACCCAGTACTTC	CASSSAGLAGVPLQETQYF	few	TRBJ2-5	TRBD2	TRBV5-1
TGTGCCAGCACCCAGGGGCTCGCGACTGAAGCTTTCTTT	CASTQGLATEAFF	.	TRBJ1-1	.	TRBV2
TGCAGCGTTCGGACAGGGGTCGGCTACGAGCAGTACTTC	CSVRTGVGYEQYF	.	TRBJ2-7	TRBD1	TRBV29-1
TGTGCCAGCAGCTTAGCGAGGTTCGATGAGCAGTTCTTC	CASSLARFDEQFF	few	TRBJ2-1	.	TRBV7-9
TGCAGTGCTAGGGGGGGGACAGGGGACTACGAGCAGTACTTC	CSARGGTGDYEQYF	.	TRBJ2-7	TRBD1	TRBV20-1
TGTGCCAGCAGTTTACTAGCAATGAACAATGAGCAGTTCTTC	CASSLLAMNNEQFF	.	TRBJ2-1	.	TRBV12-3/TRBV12-4
TGCAGTGCTACTTCCCCAAACACGGGGAAACGCACTGAAGCTTTCTTT	CSATSPNTGKRTEAFF	.	TRBJ1-1	.	TRBV20-1
TGCAGTGCTAGCCGTGCATCCAATGAGCAGTTCTTC	CSASRASNEQFF	.	TRBJ2-1	.	TRBV20-1
TGTGCTAGTGGTTTGGGACAGCTAACTTACGAGCAGTACTTC	CASGLGQLTYEQYF	many	TRBJ2-7	.	TRBV12-5
TGTGCCACGGGGGGGAGAAGCGGGAGTTCGTCTAGGGAGCTGTTTTTT	CATGGRSGSSSRELFF	.	TRBJ2-2	TRBD2	TRBV10-3
TGTGCCAGCCCCAACCCCGCCCGGATTGTGATGAACACTGAAGCTTTCTTT	CASPNPARIVMNTEAFF	few	TRBJ1-1	.	TRBV9
TGTGCCAGCAGTTACCCGGCAGGAAACACCATATATTTT	CASSYPAGNTIYF	.	TRBJ1-3	.	TRBV3-1
TGCAGTGCTTTAGATGGGATTCATGGCTACACCTTC	CSALDGIHGYTF	.	TRBJ1-2	.	TRBV20-1
TGTGCCGCGGAGGGGGGTTTCGGGAAAAACATTCAGTACTTC	CAAEGGFGKNIQYF	.	TRBJ2-4	.	TRBV6-2/TRBV6-3
TGTGCCAGCAGCCAAGATTCTACCCGCGGGAGAACTGAGCAGTACTTC	CASSQDSTRGRTEQYF	.	TRBJ2-7	TRBD2	TRBV3-1
TGTGCCACCAGCAGGGGATCATATAGTGGAAACCCGCCCCAGCATTTT	CATSRGSYSGNPPQHF	.	TRBJ1-5	.	TRBV15
TGTGCCAGCAGCCGCGCTAGCGGGGGCGGCCAAGAGACCCAGTACTTC	CASSRASGGGQETQYF	.	TRBJ2-5	TRBD2	TRBV9
TGTGCCAGCAGCTTAGGGGGGGTGACGAACACTGAAGCTTTCTTT	CASSLGGVTNTEAFF	many	TRBJ1-1	.	TRBV7-2
TGTGCCAGCAGAGTTACTATGGCAGGCTACACCTTC	CASRVTMAGYTF	.	TRBJ1-2	.	TRBV28
TGTGCCAGCAATGGAAGGATCAACTATGGCTACACCTTC	CASNGRINYGYTF	few	TRBJ1-2	.	TRBV12-3/TRBV12-4
TGTGCCAGCAGTCGAGACAGGTTCGATTCACCCCTCCACTTT	CASSRDRFDSPLHF	.	TRBJ1-6	.	TRBV6-1
TGCAGCGTTGAAGGACAGGGGGCGCGGGAGCAGTACTTC	CSVEGQGAREQYF	few	TRBJ2-7	TRBD1	TRBV29-1
TGCAGTGCTATCGGGGCAGGGGAGACCCAGTACTTC	CSAIGAGETQYF	.	TRBJ2-5	.	TRBV20-1
TGCAGTGCTAGGGACTGGGGACTTAGCACAGATACGCAGTATTTT	CSARDWGLSTDTQYF	.	TRBJ2-3	.	TRBV20-1
TGCGCCAGCCTAAGCGGGTCCGCCCTGGGTGAGCAGTTCTTC	CASLSGSALGEQFF	few	TRBJ2-1	.	TRBV10-2
TGTGCCAGCTCACCAATTGAGGGAGTAGGTTTCGGATCCGAGCAGTACTTC	CASSPIEGVGFGSEQYF	few	TRBJ2-7	.	TRBV18
TGTGCCAGCAGCACCGGGACAGGGGTTTACGAGCAGTACTTC	CASSTGTGVYEQYF	many	TRBJ2-7	TRBD1	TRBV6-1
TGTGCCAGCGTCCGAGGCGATTCCAAGCAAGAGACCCAGTACTTC	CASVRGDSKQETQYF	.	TRBJ2-5	.	TRBV12-3/TRBV12-4
TGTGCCAGCAGCTTAGTCGTTCGTCGGACAGGGGACGATACGCAGTATTTT	CASSLVVRRTGDDTQYF	.	TRBJ2-3	TRBD1	TRBV7-9
TGTGCCAGCAGCTTAATGGGCGACTATGGCTACACCTTC	CASSLMGDYGYTF	few	TRBJ1-2	.	TRBV7-9
TGTGCCAGCAGTTTAACGGGGTTCGAGCAGTACTTC	CASSLTGFEQYF	.	TRBJ2-7	.	TRBV12-3/TRBV12-4
TGCGCCAGCAGCCAAGGTCGAGTGATGACGGAAGGCACAGATACGCAGTATTTT	CASSQGRVMTEGTDTQYF	.	TRBJ2-3	.	TRBV4-1
TGTGCCAGCAGCTTAGCGGTGGGCCCAAGCTCCTACAATGAGCAGTTCTTC	CASSLAVGPSSYNEQFF	.	TRBJ2-1	.	TRBV13
TGCAGTGGTCAGTCGAGCCTCACAGATACGCAGTATTTT	CSGQSSLTDTQYF	.	TRBJ2-3	.	TRBV20-1
TGCAGTGCTAGAGTGTCCGAGCAGTACTTC	CSARVSEQYF	few	TRBJ2-7	.	TRBV20-1
TGTGCCAGCTCTCTGGGCGGGACGAGAGGAGATACGCAGTATTTT	CASSLGGTRGDTQYF	.	TRBJ2-3	.	TRBV5-5
TGTGCCAGCAGGTCCTCTGGTCCTGAGCAGTTCTTC	CASRSSGPEQFF	.	TRBJ2-1	.	TRBV5-4
TGTGCCAGCAGTTTGGCGGGTGCAGAGCAGTTCTTC	CASSLAGAEQFF	.	TRBJ2-1	.	TRBV27
TGTGCCACCAGCAGCCAAACGGGCACAAAAGCTTTCTTT	CATSSQTGTKAFF	.	TRBJ1-1	.	TRBV15
TGTGCCAGCAGTGGGCCTCGGGACGGAAGCACAGATACGCAGTATTTT	CASSGPRDGSTDTQYF	.	TRBJ2-3	.	TRBV6-1
TGTGCCAGCAGTGAAGCCGCGGCCTCTAGCTCCTACGAGCAGTACTTC	CASSEAAASSSYEQYF	.	TRBJ2-7	.	TRBV6-1